These T cell receptor beta chains were read from a single sample in a study of control samples from healthy donors and cancer patients. TCRdb's table, derived via immunoSEQ multiplex PCR, lists solely in-frame clones and lacks some. In the table there are approximately 100,000 clones, 85% to 90% of which are singletons. Sequenced: blood. These receptors all stem from a woman aged 40 to 50 in good health. Both conserved end residues are trimmed from each CDR3. The order of the fields is V gene, J gene, CDR3 protein.

V: TRBV28
J: TRBJ1-1
CDR3: ASFSHSEAF

V: TRBV13
J: TRBJ1-6
CDR3: ASSSGQVNSPLH

V: TRBV5-1
J: TRBJ1-1
CDR3: ASSRGRANLNTEAF

V: TRBV30
J: TRBJ1-3
CDR3: AWSVGGAGNTIY

V: TRBV15
J: TRBJ1-4
CDR3: AARVPGHNEKLF

V: TRBV7-8
J: TRBJ1-3
CDR3: ASSLSGGRNTIY

V: TRBV10-3
J: TRBJ2-6
CDR3: AIRNTGPGANVLT

V: TRBV6-4
J: TRBJ1-5
CDR3: ASSGGQPQH

V: TRBV12-3/TRBV12-4
J: TRBJ1-2
CDR3: ASSSDRLYGYT

V: TRBV5-4
J: TRBJ2-3
CDR3: ASSPGARTDTQY

V: TRBV28
J: TRBJ1-2
CDR3: ASSPRTVTNYGYT

V: TRBV2
J: TRBJ2-1
CDR3: ASSDSSGSYNEQF

V: TRBV9
J: TRBJ2-3
CDR3: ASSPSPGTMNTDTQY

V: TRBV18
J: TRBJ1-1
CDR3: ASSPGRRPNTEAF

V: TRBV7-2
J: TRBJ1-4
CDR3: ASSFDLRGRGSEKLF

V: TRBV5-1
J: TRBJ1-3
CDR3: ASSSGVSGNTIY

V: TRBV11-3
J: TRBJ2-7
CDR3: ASSLEGVEQY

V: TRBV27
J: TRBJ2-5
CDR3: ASSLRGTQEAQY

V: TRBV6-5
J: TRBJ1-1
CDR3: ASRKGQLNTEAF

V: TRBV24-1
J: TRBJ1-2
CDR3: ATQGTGGNDYGYT

V: TRBV30
J: TRBJ2-3
CDR3: AWSRGLSTDTQY

V: TRBV19
J: TRBJ2-3
CDR3: ASSPRGSGVSTDTQY

V: TRBV2
J: TRBJ1-1
CDR3: ASSEELNTEAF

V: TRBV7-2
J: TRBJ2-3
CDR3: ASSLNMQGSDTQY

V: TRBV15
J: TRBJ1-1
CDR3: ATRLGRMMNTEAF

V: TRBV2
J: TRBJ1-4
CDR3: ASSGPISTNEKLF

V: TRBV10-3
J: TRBJ1-1
CDR3: AIRPGQGGTEAF

V: TRBV2
J: TRBJ2-2
CDR3: ASSPRDSANTGELF

V: TRBV4-1
J: TRBJ1-1
CDR3: ASSLYRDSNTEAF

V: TRBV24-1
J: TRBJ2-1
CDR3: ATSARTSGGAWNEQF

V: TRBV15
J: TRBJ1-3
CDR3: ATSPDGNTIY

V: TRBV2
J: TRBJ1-2
CDR3: ASLGQGIYGYT

V: TRBV24-1
J: TRBJ2-1
CDR3: ATSDRGRTSNEQF

V: TRBV5-8
J: TRBJ2-1
CDR3: ASSLGTGQGTYNEQF

V: TRBV7-2
J: TRBJ1-1
CDR3: ASSIPTTGSNTEAF

V: TRBV9
J: TRBJ1-2
CDR3: ASSKRDRHGYT

V: TRBV7-9
J: TRBJ2-7
CDR3: ASSLVVLSYEQY

V: TRBV27
J: TRBJ2-1
CDR3: ASSQMGQHNEQF

V: TRBV5-5
J: TRBJ1-1
CDR3: ASSLVWGMNTEAF

V: TRBV9
J: TRBJ2-2
CDR3: ASSVGGSNTGELF

V: TRBV6-1
J: TRBJ2-2
CDR3: ASSEALEWELF

V: TRBV5-1
J: TRBJ2-1
CDR3: ASSLGQRDNEQF

V: TRBV5-4
J: TRBJ2-5
CDR3: ASSFGGGQGEETQY

V: TRBV13
J: TRBJ1-6
CDR3: ASSLGSLGHSPLH

V: TRBV7-2
J: TRBJ2-3
CDR3: ASSLQGRGSDTQY

V: TRBV20-1
J: TRBJ1-1
CDR3: SAGTPEVAF

V: TRBV29-1
J: TRBJ2-3
CDR3: SVEDWDRATDTQY

V: TRBV19
J: TRBJ2-1
CDR3: ASSLEGSSYNEQF

V: TRBV19
J: TRBJ2-3
CDR3: ASSADIQPTDTQY